This TCR beta chain originates from a study of blood T cell repertoires in COVID-19. Study-wide background: Acute-phase and convalescent COVID-19 samples originated in the United States, Italy and Spain.

Germline values: CDR1 MNHEY, CDR2 SVGEGT. Unmatched junction bases numbered 10, after V lost 4 bases and J lost 5 bases. The CDR3 sequence is 18 residues long. Cohort allocation depended upon clinical history that participants reported. Under the authors' procedure: Reference gene primer amplification yielded estimated nucleated cell counts. The protocol was immunoSEQ multiplex PCR, while the TCRdb copy is restricted to in-frame clones and leaves out a portion. The DNA gave D and trimming, while V, J and clone size come from that table. The sample holds 200,000 to 250,000 clones, 80% to 90% seen once.

Specimen: PBMCs or T cells enriched from blood (not recorded which). This receptor was taken from a young man in a cohort exposed to, infected with or recovered from COVID-19 (not recorded which). V gene TRBV6-2 or TRBV6-3 combines with J gene TRBJ2-5, with TRBD2 matching 16 bases. The DNA for the CDR3 is TGTGCCAGCAGTTCCCCTCTGGGACTAGCGGGAGGGCGCGAGACCCAGTACTTC. Translated, it gives CASSSPLGLAGGRETQYF.